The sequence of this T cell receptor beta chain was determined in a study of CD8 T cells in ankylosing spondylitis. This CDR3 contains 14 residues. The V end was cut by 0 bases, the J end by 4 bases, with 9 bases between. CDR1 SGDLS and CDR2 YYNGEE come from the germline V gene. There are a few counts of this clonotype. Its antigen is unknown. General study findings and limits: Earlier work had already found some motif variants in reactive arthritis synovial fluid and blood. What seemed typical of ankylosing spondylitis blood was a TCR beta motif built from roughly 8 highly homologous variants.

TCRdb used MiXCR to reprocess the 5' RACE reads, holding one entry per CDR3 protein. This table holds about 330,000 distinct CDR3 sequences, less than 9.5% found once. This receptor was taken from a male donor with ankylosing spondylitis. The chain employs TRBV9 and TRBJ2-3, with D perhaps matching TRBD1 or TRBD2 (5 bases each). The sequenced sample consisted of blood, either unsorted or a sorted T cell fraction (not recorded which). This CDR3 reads CASSVGGYSDTQYF. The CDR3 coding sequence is TGTGCCAGCAGCGTAGGGGGGTATTCAGATACGCAGTATTTT.